These T cell receptor beta chains were read from a single sample in a study of OX40 agonist ivuxolimab in advanced cancers. The method was immunoSEQ multiplex PCR; TCRdb's version includes in-frame clones alone and lacks a portion of them. The sample yields some 59,000 clones, about nine tenths seen once. The material sequenced was CD4+ or CD8+ T cells sorted from blood, taken in a trial of the OX40 agonist ivuxolimab. These receptors were collected from an adult with an advanced solid tumor such as melanoma, head and neck, liver or kidney cancer. Both conserved end residues are part of each CDR3. Each record gives: J gene, D gene, clone size, V gene, CDR3 DNA, CDR3 protein. The D gene is left open where the match is weak. Size is omitted from some rows. Given values are once, few, many or a class for expanded clones.

J: TRBJ1-2
D: -
size: few
V: TRBV29-1
DNA: TGCAGCGTTGCGGACCCGAAAGTCGGCTACACCTTC
CDR3: CSVADPKVGYTF

J: TRBJ2-7
D: -
size: -
V: TRBV19
DNA: TGTGCCAGTAGACCGGGACCAGGCGTCTACGAGCAGTACTTC
CDR3: CASRPGPGVYEQYF

J: TRBJ2-3
D: -
size: -
V: TRBV12-5
DNA: TGTGCTAGTGGACCCACGGGGGAAGTGGACACAGATACGCAGTATTTT
CDR3: CASGPTGEVDTDTQYF

J: TRBJ2-5
D: TRBD1
size: -
V: TRBV9
DNA: TGTGCCAGCAGCTGGGGACAGGGATGGGAGACCCAGTACTTC
CDR3: CASSWGQGWETQYF

J: TRBJ1-2
D: -
size: -
V: TRBV6-1
DNA: TGTGCCAGCAGTGAAGAGGTGGGCCCCCCCTATGGCTACACCTTC
CDR3: CASSEEVGPPYGYTF

J: TRBJ1-2
D: -
size: -
V: TRBV5-5
DNA: TGTGCCAGCAGCTTAGACAGAATATATGGCTACACCTTC
CDR3: CASSLDRIYGYTF

J: TRBJ2-4
D: TRBD2
size: -
V: TRBV19
DNA: TGTGCCAGTAGTAGCAGCGGGGGAACCAAAAACATTCAGTACTTC
CDR3: CASSSSGGTKNIQYF

J: TRBJ2-5
D: -
size: -
V: TRBV7-2
DNA: TGTGCCAGCAGCTTAGCGGGAGGCGCGGTAGAGACCCAGTACTTC
CDR3: CASSLAGGAVETQYF

J: TRBJ2-4
D: -
size: -
V: TRBV5-1
DNA: TGCGCCAGCAGCTTGGGTAGGGCTCTAAACATTCAGTACTTC
CDR3: CASSLGRALNIQYF

J: TRBJ2-1
D: -
size: few
V: TRBV28
DNA: TGTGCCAGCAGTGGTTTAGCGGCTGGCTCCTACAATGAGCAGTTCTTC
CDR3: CASSGLAAGSYNEQFF

J: TRBJ2-3
D: -
size: -
V: TRBV11-2
DNA: TGTGCCAGCAGCCCGCTCCCCGGGAGCACAGATACGCAGTATTTT
CDR3: CASSPLPGSTDTQYF

J: TRBJ2-1
D: -
size: -
V: TRBV6-1
DNA: TGTGCCAGCAGTGAAGAGGAACTACCTGCGAATGAGCAGTTCTTC
CDR3: CASSEEELPANEQFF

J: TRBJ1-3
D: -
size: -
V: TRBV5-8
DNA: TGTGCCAGCAGCTTTGTAAACACCATATATTTT
CDR3: CASSFVNTIYF

J: TRBJ2-7
D: -
size: -
V: TRBV30
DNA: TGTGCCTGGAGTGTAGATTCTTTACAGGTCTACGAGCAGTACTTC
CDR3: CAWSVDSLQVYEQYF

J: TRBJ2-7
D: TRBD1
size: -
V: TRBV5-1
DNA: TGCGCCAGCACCCCCATTTGGACAGGTGGCGAGCAGTACTTC
CDR3: CASTPIWTGGEQYF

J: TRBJ2-1
D: -
size: few
V: TRBV19
DNA: TGTGCCAGTAGTATAGGTCTTACCCACAGGAGCTCCTACAATGAGCAGTTCTTC
CDR3: CASSIGLTHRSSYNEQFF

J: TRBJ1-1
D: -
size: -
V: TRBV7-9
DNA: TGTGCCAGCAGCCCGGGGGCAGGGTATTGGATGAACACTGAAGCTTTCTTT
CDR3: CASSPGAGYWMNTEAFF

J: TRBJ2-6
D: TRBD2
size: -
V: TRBV5-1
DNA: TGCGCCAGCAGCTTAAGTGGGACTAGCGGGACCGGGGCCAACGTCCTGACTTTC
CDR3: CASSLSGTSGTGANVLTF

J: TRBJ2-1
D: -
size: -
V: TRBV6-4
DNA: TGTGCCAGCAGTGACTCTGGGGGAAGCTCCTACAATGAGCAGTTCTTC
CDR3: CASSDSGGSSYNEQFF

J: TRBJ2-1
D: -
size: -
V: TRBV13
DNA: TGTGCCAGCAGCTCCCGGACCCCTAGCTCCTACAATGAGCAGTTCTTC
CDR3: CASSSRTPSSYNEQFF

J: TRBJ1-1
D: -
size: -
V: TRBV15
DNA: TGTGCCACCAGCAGAGGTGGGGAAGGCACTGAAGCTTTCTTT
CDR3: CATSRGGEGTEAFF

J: TRBJ2-1
D: TRBD2
size: -
V: TRBV7-3
DNA: TGTGCCAGCAGCCCCTTTGGACTAGCCCCTCATGAGCAGTTCTTC
CDR3: CASSPFGLAPHEQFF

J: TRBJ1-1
D: TRBD1
size: -
V: TRBV7-3
DNA: TGTGCCAGCAGCTTAAGTAGGCAGGGGGTCGTGGCTTTCTTT
CDR3: CASSLSRQGVVAFF

J: TRBJ2-5
D: TRBD2
size: -
V: TRBV19
DNA: TGTGCCAGTAGTCAGGGACTAGCGGGAGGCCAAGGGACCCAGTACTTC
CDR3: CASSQGLAGGQGTQYF

J: TRBJ2-2
D: TRBD1
size: -
V: TRBV9
DNA: TGTGCCAGCAGCGCTCGACAGGGGACCGGGGAGCTGTTTTTT
CDR3: CASSARQGTGELFF

J: TRBJ1-2
D: -
size: -
V: TRBV28
DNA: TGTGCCAGCAGCCCAGGGGCCTATGGCTACACCTTC
CDR3: CASSPGAYGYTF

J: TRBJ1-2
D: TRBD1
size: -
V: TRBV7-8
DNA: TGTGCCAGCAGCTTAGGGCCAGGGGGCTATGGCTACACCTTC
CDR3: CASSLGPGGYGYTF

J: TRBJ1-2
D: -
size: -
V: TRBV30
DNA: TGTGCCTGGGGCCCTCAGGGTTTTTTGGGTGGCTACACCTTC
CDR3: CAWGPQGFLGGYTF

J: TRBJ2-7
D: TRBD1
size: few
V: TRBV2
DNA: TGTGCCAGCAGTCAGACAGGGGTCCACGAGCAGTACTTC
CDR3: CASSQTGVHEQYF

J: TRBJ1-4
D: -
size: -
V: TRBV15
DNA: TGTGCCACCAGCAGAGATGATAAGCCAACTGAAAAACTGTTTTTT
CDR3: CATSRDDKPTEKLFF

J: TRBJ1-5
D: TRBD1
size: -
V: TRBV30
DNA: TGTGCCAGTAGTTACATCGGACAGGGAAGAAATCAGCCCCAGCATTTT
CDR3: CASSYIGQGRNQPQHF

J: TRBJ2-6
D: -
size: -
V: TRBV7-3
DNA: TGTGCCAGCAGCTTAACTGGGGCCAACGTCCTGACTTTC
CDR3: CASSLTGANVLTF

J: TRBJ1-5
D: -
size: few
V: TRBV6-1
DNA: TGTGCCAGCGCTACCGTTTATAGCAATCAGCCCCAGCATTTT
CDR3: CASATVYSNQPQHF

J: TRBJ1-3
D: TRBD1
size: -
V: TRBV6-6
DNA: TGTGCCAGCGGCGACAGGGGGCGGCGAAACACCATATATTTT
CDR3: CASGDRGRRNTIYF

J: TRBJ1-1
D: TRBD1
size: -
V: TRBV18
DNA: TGTGCCAGCTCAGTCCCGGGACAGGGAGCTTTCTTT
CDR3: CASSVPGQGAFF

J: TRBJ2-7
D: TRBD2
size: -
V: TRBV28
DNA: TGTGCCAGCAGTCCTAGACCCGGGACTAGAGGTATGTACGAGCAGTACTTC
CDR3: CASSPRPGTRGMYEQYF